This T cell receptor (beta chain) appears in the sequencing data of a study of blood T cell repertoires in COVID-19. Study-wide context: Sites across the United States, Italy and Spain contributed samples from acute and convalescent COVID-19. From T cells, B-cell-depleted T cells, or PBMCs came the material, which was cDNA or gDNA.

Authors' analysis steps: Reference gene primer amplification gave nucleated cell count estimates. The assay was immunoSEQ multiplex PCR, and TCRdb's table has in-frame clones only and misses some. V, J and clone size reflect that table, while D and trimming were determined from the DNA. The repertoire includes roughly 91,000 clones, 82% of them detected once, and 1.2% sits in the top ten. The V end lost 2 bases, the J end lost 2 bases, and 14 bases lay between the germline ends. The CDR3 runs 15 residues. Germline loops: CDR1 SGHRS, CDR2 YFSETQ. This clone was counted once. This receptor was taken from a woman over 75 with acute or convalescent COVID-19. The sequenced sample was peripheral blood. V gene TRBV5-1 combines with J gene TRBJ2-7; D remains ambiguous. The CDR3 region is CASSLDPTDPYEQYF. In DNA form, the CDR3 reads TGCGCCAGCAGCTTAGACCCGACTGATCCCTACGAGCAGTACTTC. Full variable domain (rest looked up from reference TRBV5-1 and TRBJ2-7): KAGVTQTPRYLIKTRGQQVTLSCSPISGHRSVSWYQQTPGQGLQFLFEYFSETQRNKGNFPGRFSGRQFSNSRSEMNVSTLELGDSALYLCASSLDPTDPYEQYFGPGTRLTVT.